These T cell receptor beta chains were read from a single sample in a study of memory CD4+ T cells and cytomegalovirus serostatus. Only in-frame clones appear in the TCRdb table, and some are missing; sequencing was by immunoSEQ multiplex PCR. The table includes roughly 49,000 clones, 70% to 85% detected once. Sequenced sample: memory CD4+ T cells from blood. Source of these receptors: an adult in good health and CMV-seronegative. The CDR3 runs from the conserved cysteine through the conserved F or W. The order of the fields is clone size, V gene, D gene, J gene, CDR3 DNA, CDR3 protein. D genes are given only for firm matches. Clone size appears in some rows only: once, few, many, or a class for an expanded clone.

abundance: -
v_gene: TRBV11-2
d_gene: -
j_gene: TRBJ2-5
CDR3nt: TGTGCCAGCAGCTTATATGGGGTTCAAGAGACCCAGTACTTC
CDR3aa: CASSLYGVQETQYF

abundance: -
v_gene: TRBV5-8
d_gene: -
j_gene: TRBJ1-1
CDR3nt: TGTGCCAGCAGCTCAGGACTATACGGCACTGAAGCTTTCTTT
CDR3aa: CASSSGLYGTEAFF

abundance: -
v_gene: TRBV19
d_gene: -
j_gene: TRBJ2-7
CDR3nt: TGTGCCAGTAGTATTCAACTCGAGAGCTCCTACGAGCAGTACTTC
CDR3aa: CASSIQLESSYEQYF

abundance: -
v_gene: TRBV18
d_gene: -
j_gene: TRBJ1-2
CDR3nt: TGTGCCAGCTCACCTTACGGGGGCGCGGATGGCTACACCTTC
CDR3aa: CASSPYGGADGYTF

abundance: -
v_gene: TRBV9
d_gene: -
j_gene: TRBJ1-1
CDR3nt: TGTGCCAGCAGCGCTTCGGGACAACCGAACACTGAAGCTTTCTTT
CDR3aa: CASSASGQPNTEAFF

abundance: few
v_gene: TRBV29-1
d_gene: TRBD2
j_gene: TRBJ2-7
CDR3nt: TGCAGCGTTGAGCGGTCGGGGGGGGCGGACGAGCAGTACTTC
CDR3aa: CSVERSGGADEQYF

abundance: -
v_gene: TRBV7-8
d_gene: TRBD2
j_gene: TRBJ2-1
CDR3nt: TGTGCCAGCAGCCCCGCAGAGACTAGCGTTGAGCAGTTCTTC
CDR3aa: CASSPAETSVEQFF

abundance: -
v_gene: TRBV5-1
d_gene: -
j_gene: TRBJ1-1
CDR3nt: TGCGCCAGCAGCCCCTGGGAGGGCAGTTGGAACACTGAAGCTTTCTTT
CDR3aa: CASSPWEGSWNTEAFF

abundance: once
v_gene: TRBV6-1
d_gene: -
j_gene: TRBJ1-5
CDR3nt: TGTGCCAGCAGCCTAGAAGCCAATCAGCCCCAGCATTTT
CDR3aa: CASSLEANQPQHF

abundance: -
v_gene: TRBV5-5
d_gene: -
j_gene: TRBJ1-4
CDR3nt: TGTGCCAGCAGCTTGGAACCACGGACAGCTCTGTTTTTT
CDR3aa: CASSLEPRTALFF

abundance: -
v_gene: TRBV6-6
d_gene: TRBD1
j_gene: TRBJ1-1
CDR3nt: TGTGCCAGCAGTTCTGGACAGGCGGCCACTGAAGCTTTCTTT
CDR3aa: CASSSGQAATEAFF

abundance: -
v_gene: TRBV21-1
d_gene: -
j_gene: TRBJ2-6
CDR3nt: TGTGCCAGCAGCAAACCCGGGGGCAACTCTGGGGCCAACGTCCTGACTTTC
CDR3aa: CASSKPGGNSGANVLTF

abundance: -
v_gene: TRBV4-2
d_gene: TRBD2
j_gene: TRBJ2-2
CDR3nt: TGTGCCAGCAGCCCCCGACTAGCGCCGAACACCGGGGAGCTGTTTTTT
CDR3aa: CASSPRLAPNTGELFF

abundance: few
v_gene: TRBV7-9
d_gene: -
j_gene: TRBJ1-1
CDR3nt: TGTGCCAGCAGTTACCCAGGGTTTACTGAAGCTTTCTTT
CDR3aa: CASSYPGFTEAFF

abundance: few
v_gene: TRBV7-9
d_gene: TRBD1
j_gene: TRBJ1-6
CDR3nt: TGTGCCAGCAGCTCCGGACAGGGTTGGTCACCCCTCCACTTT
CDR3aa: CASSSGQGWSPLHF

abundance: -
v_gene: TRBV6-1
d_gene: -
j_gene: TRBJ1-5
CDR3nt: TGTGCCAGCACTATAACACAAAGCAGCAATCAGCCCCAGCATTTT
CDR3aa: CASTITQSSNQPQHF

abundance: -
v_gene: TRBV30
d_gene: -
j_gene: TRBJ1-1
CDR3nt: TGTGCCTGGACCCACGGGCAGGGGATTGCTGAAGCTTTCTTT
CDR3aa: CAWTHGQGIAEAFF

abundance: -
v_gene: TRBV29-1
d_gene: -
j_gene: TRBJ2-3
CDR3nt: TGCAGCGTTGTCTGGCTAGCGTGGAGGGATACGCAGTATTTT
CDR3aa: CSVVWLAWRDTQYF

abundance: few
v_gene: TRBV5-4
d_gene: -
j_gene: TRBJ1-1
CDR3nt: TGTGCCAGCAGTCGTGGCGAGGGCAAAGCTTTCTTT
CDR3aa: CASSRGEGKAFF

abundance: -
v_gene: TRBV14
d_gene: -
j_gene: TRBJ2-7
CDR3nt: TGTGCCAGCAGCCAAGTTCATGGGGGTAGATCCTACGAGCAGTACTTC
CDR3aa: CASSQVHGGRSYEQYF

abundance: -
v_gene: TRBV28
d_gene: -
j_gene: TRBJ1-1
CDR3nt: TGTGCCAGCAGTCTTGACAGCAAAGGGGCTTTCTTT
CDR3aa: CASSLDSKGAFF

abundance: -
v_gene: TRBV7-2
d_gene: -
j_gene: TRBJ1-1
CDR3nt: TGTGCCAGCAGCTTAGATCAGGGTGGAGACACTGAAGCTTTCTTT
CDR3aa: CASSLDQGGDTEAFF

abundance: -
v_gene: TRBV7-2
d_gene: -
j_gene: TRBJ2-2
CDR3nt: TGTGCCAGCAGCTTAGCGGGGGGAGCCACCGGGGAGCTGTTTTTT
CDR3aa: CASSLAGGATGELFF

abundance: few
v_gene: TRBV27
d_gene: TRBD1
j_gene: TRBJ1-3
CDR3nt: TGTGCCAGCAGTCCTGGACAGGTTCAAGGCGCCATATATTTT
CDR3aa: CASSPGQVQGAIYF

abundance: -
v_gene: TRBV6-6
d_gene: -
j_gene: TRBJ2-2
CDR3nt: TGTGCCAGCGGGGGAGCGAACACCGGGGAGCTGTTTTTT
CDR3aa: CASGGANTGELFF

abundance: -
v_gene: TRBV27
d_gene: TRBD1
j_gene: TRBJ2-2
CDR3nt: TGTGCCAGCAGTCTCCTACCGGACAGGGTACGAACCGGGGAGCTGTTTTTT
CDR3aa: CASSLLPDRVRTGELFF

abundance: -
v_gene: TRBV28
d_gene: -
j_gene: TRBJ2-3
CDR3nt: TGTGCCAGCGGATCCCCCCGACCCACAGATACGCAGTATTTT
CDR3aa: CASGSPRPTDTQYF

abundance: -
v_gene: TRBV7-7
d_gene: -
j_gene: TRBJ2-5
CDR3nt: TGTGCTAGCAGCCAAACGGGGGAGACCCAGTACTTC
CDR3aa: CASSQTGETQYF

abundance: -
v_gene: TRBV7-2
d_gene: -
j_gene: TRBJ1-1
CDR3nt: TGTGCCAGCAGCTCCCTAGGTGGGGCACAGTTGGCTTTCTTT
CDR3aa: CASSSLGGAQLAFF

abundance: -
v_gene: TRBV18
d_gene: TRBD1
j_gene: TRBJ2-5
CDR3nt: TGTGCCAGCTCACGCATACAGGGGGCCGAAGAGACCCAGTACTTC
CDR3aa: CASSRIQGAEETQYF

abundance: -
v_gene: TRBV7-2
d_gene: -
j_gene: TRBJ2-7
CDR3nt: TGTGCCAGCAGCTCCGGGGCCCTCCGGGAGCAGTACTTC
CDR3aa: CASSSGALREQYF

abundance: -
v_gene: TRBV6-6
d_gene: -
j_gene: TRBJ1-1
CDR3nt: TGTGCCAGCAGTTTCAGCCATGAAGCTTTCTTT
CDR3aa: CASSFSHEAFF

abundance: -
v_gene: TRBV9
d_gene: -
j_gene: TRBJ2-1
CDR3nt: TGTGCCAGCAGCCCTCGCTCCTCCACGGGACCTGAGCAGTTCTTC
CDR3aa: CASSPRSSTGPEQFF

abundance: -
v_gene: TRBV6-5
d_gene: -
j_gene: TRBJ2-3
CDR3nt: TGTGCCAGTAGACCCGGAAGCACAGATACGCAGTATTTT
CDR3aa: CASRPGSTDTQYF

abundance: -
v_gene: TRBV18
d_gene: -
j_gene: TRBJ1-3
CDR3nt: TGTGCCAGCTCACTAAGCCAGGGGAGTGGAAACACCATATATTTT
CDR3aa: CASSLSQGSGNTIYF

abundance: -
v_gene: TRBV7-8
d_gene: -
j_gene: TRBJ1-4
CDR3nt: TGTGCCAGCAGCTCCGGACGGAATAATGAAAAACTGTTTTTT
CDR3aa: CASSSGRNNEKLFF

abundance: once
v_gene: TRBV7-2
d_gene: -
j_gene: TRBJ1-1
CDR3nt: TGTGCCAGCAGCTTAGAGTATGGCAGCGGGAACACTGAAGCTTTCTTT
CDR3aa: CASSLEYGSGNTEAFF

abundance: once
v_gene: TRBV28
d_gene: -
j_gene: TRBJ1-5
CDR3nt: TGTGCCAGCAGTCAACAACAGGGTCAGAGTCAGCCCCAGCATTTT
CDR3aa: CASSQQQGQSQPQHF

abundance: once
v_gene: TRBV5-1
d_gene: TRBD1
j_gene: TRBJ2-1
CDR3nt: TGCGCCAGCAGCTTGAGGACAGGGGGCGATGAGCAGTTCTTC
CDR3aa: CASSLRTGGDEQFF